Sequencing of this T cell receptor beta chain was carried out in a study of T cells in Graves' hyperthyroidism and ophthalmopathy. This clonotype has just one count. Those patients with uncontrolled infection, other autoimmune disease, pregnancy or lactation were excluded. Out of approximately 9.9 ml of fresh peripheral blood came the PBMCs. TCR beta CDR3 region amplification was performed from RNA transcripts. First-round RT-PCR of the TCR CDR3 relied on the HTBI primer set. TCRdb ran MiXCR on the multiplex PCR reads and lists one entry per CDR3 protein. This table has approximately 400,000 distinct CDR3 sequences, around 25% appearing once. Trimming took off 5 bases at V and 8 bases at J, with 10 bases between the two ends. Germline CDR1 and CDR2: SEHNR and FQNEAQ (reference sequence). CDR3 length equals 12 residues.

The rearrangement joins TRBV7-9 to TRBJ2-1, with D unresolved. Sequenced sample: blood. This TCR came from a man between 50 and 59 years old with Graves' hyperthyroidism. Here the CDR3 reads CASSPDNDEQFF. For the CDR3, the DNA is TGTGCCAGCAGCCCCGACAACGATGAGCAGTTCTTC.